The 14 T cell receptor beta chains listed next were all sequenced from one sample in a study of T cells in tumors after PD-1 blockade. Profiling relied on immunoSEQ multiplex PCR, and the TCRdb table lists in-frame clones only, not all of them. The profile shows about 63,000 clones, less than 85% of them singletons. The sample consisted of PBMCs, taken after anti-PD-1 treatment. These receptors came from a human donor with basal cell carcinoma.

This clone has just a few counts. The chain couples TRBV10-3 to TRBJ2-1; 7 bases map to TRBD1. Germline V gene data show CDR1 as ENHRY and CDR2 as SYGVKD. Trimming at V came to 7 bases and at J to 6 bases, leaving 12 bases not matched to a gene. The CDR3 is made up of 15 amino acids. CDR3 DNA: TGTGCCATCAAGGGTTGGGACAGTATAGGCAATGAGCAGTTCTTC. Protein: CAIKGWDSIGNEQFF.

V gene TRBV6-2 or TRBV6-3 combines with J gene TRBJ2-2; 10 nucleotides line up with TRBD1. The germline CDR1 and CDR2 sequences are MNHEY and SVGEGT. The CDR3 has 16 residues. With V trimmed by 5 bases and J by 2 bases, 5 bases remained unmatched. As DNA, the CDR3 is TGTGCCAGCAGTCCCCGGGACAGGGGAAACACCGGGGAGCTGTTTTTT. Its protein is CASSPRDRGNTGELFF.

The chain employs TRBV5-6 and TRBJ1-2, with TRBD1 identical over 8 bases. The germline gives CDR1 SGHDT, CDR2 YYEEEE. The CDR3 spans 14 residues. V lost 2 bases, J lost 5 bases, and 5 bases stayed unmatched. Here the CDR3 DNA reads TGTGCCAGCAGCTTAGACAGGGGAGCGTATGGCTACACCTTC. Translating gives CASSLDRGAYGYTF. Full variable domain (outside the CDR3, taken from reference TRBV5-6 and TRBJ1-2): DAGVTQSPTHLIKTRGQQVTLRCSPKSGHDTVSWYQQALGQGPQFIFQYYEEEERQRGNFPDRFSGHQFPNYSSELNVNALLLGDSALYLCASSLDRGAYGYTFGSGTRLTVV.

J is TRBJ2-1 and V is TRBV25-1, with unresolved D. The CDR3 has 16 residues. The V and J ends lost 2 bases and 0 bases respectively, with 11 bases between them. CDR1 and CDR2 (germline): MGHDK, SYGVNS. DNA of the CDR3: TGTGCCAGCAGTGAAGATCGGCGGAGCTCCTACAATGAGCAGTTCTTC. This gives the protein CASSEDRRSSYNEQFF.

This clone has at least ten counts. The rearrangement uses TRBV2 and TRBJ1-2, with 9 bases matching TRBD1. This CDR3 has 12 amino acids. V lost 6 bases and J lost 4; bases outside the gene matches: 0. Germline V gene data show CDR1 as SNHLY and CDR2 as FYNNEI. CDR3 sequence: CASRTGGYGYTF. The DNA of the CDR3 is TGTGCCAGCAGGACAGGGGGCTATGGCTACACCTTC.

This sequence joins TRBV19 and TRBJ2-5; 13 bases line up with TRBD2. The CDR3 runs 14 residues. Germline V gene data show CDR1 as LNHDA and CDR2 as SQIVND (reference sequence). J lost 4 bases, V lost 8 bases, and 4 bases had no gene match. As DNA, the CDR3 is TGTGCCAGTCGTACTAGCGGGGGGGCAGAGACCCAGTACTTC. It codes for CASRTSGGAETQYF.

The chain joins TRBV24-1 to TRBJ2-3, with a possible D match to TRBD2 (5 bases). V lost 9 bases to trimming and J lost 0 bases, with 9 bases between them. There are 13 residues in the CDR3. Germline V gene data show CDR1 as KGHDR and CDR2 as SFDVKD. In nucleotides, the CDR3 is TGTGCCACCCAAGCGGTTAGCACAGATACGCAGTATTTT. Its protein product is CATQAVSTDTQYF.

The table lists this clone with a few counts. The chain links TRBV29-1 to TRBJ2-5; TRBD1 matches 7 bases. The trim removed 6 bases at V and 5 bases at J, leaving 3 bases unmatched. CDR3 length equals 11 residues. Germline-derived CDR1 and CDR2 are SQVTM and ANQGSEA. CDR3 DNA: TGCAGCGTAGCACAGGGGGAGACCCAGTACTTC. It translates to CSVAQGETQYF.

This chain joins TRBV18 and TRBJ2-3, with 8 positions matching TRBD1. This CDR3 region has 15 residues. In germline, CDR1 is KGHSH, CDR2 LQKENI. The ends lost 6 bases at V and 1 base at J; junction bases unmatched: 6. CDR3 sequence: CASSPGQVGTDTQYF. The CDR3 DNA reads TGTGCCAGCTCGCCGGGACAGGTCGGCACAGATACGCAGTATTTT.

J is TRBJ1-1 and V is TRBV18, with 10 bases identical to TRBD1. The CDR3 covers 15 residues. Germline CDR1 KGHSH, CDR2 LQKENI. J was trimmed by 7 bases and V by 2 bases; bases with no gene match: 7. The CDR3 reads CASSPLGQGKVEAFF. For the CDR3, the DNA is TGTGCCAGCTCACCATTGGGACAGGGGAAAGTTGAAGCTTTCTTT.

The chain is built from TRBV5-4 and TRBJ2-6; the D call may be TRBD1 or TRBD2 (6 bases each). Germline V gene lookup returns CDR1 SGHNT and CDR2 YYREEE (reference sequence). Trimming pared 0 bases from V and 2 bases from J, leaving 9 bases between. This CDR3 is built from 16 residues. The CDR3 nucleotides read TGTGCCAGCAGCTTGGCCGGGGGCGCTGGGGCCAACGTCCTGACTTTC. Residues: CASSLAGGAGANVLTF.

The chain combines TRBV13 with TRBJ2-3, with 8 bases lining up with TRBD2. V trimming: 8 bases; J trimming: 3 bases; junction bases outside the gene matches: 10. The germline V gene encodes CDR1 PRHDT and CDR2 FYEKMQ (reference sequence). The CDR3 runs 15 residues. The CDR3 region is CASSKGRGVTDTQYF. Written as DNA, the CDR3 is TGTGCCAGCTCTAAGGGGCGGGGGGTAACAGATACGCAGTATTTT.

This clone was found a few times. The V call is TRBV5-4, the J call TRBJ2-7; possible D gene TRBD1, 5 bases. V lost 1 base and J lost 0, with 8 bases in between. The length of the CDR3 is 14 residues. CDR1 SGHNT and CDR2 YYREEE come from the germline V gene (reference sequence). The CDR3, as DNA: TGTGCCAGCAGCTTGTCCAGGGACTCCTACGAGCAGTACTTC. Its protein product is CASSLSRDSYEQYF.

CDR3: CSASSRTEQYF. CDR3 bases: TGCAGTGCATCCTCGCGGACCGAGCAGTACTTC. This sequence joins TRBV20-1 and TRBJ2-7; D remains unclear. The V end lost 6 bases, the J end lost 6 bases, and 12 bases lay between the germline ends. Germline assignment: CDR1 DFQATT and CDR2 SNEGSKA (reference sequence). The CDR3 is 11 residues long.